This T cell receptor beta chain was documented in a study of T cell changes during pregnancy in multiple sclerosis. The repertoire was sequenced with immunoSEQ multiplex PCR; TCRdb's copy has only in-frame clones and lacks some. Of about 20,000 clones in the sample, roughly 89% were seen once. V lost 4 bases and J lost 3, with 16 bases in between. Germline V lookup: CDR1 SGHRS, CDR2 YFSETQ. This CDR3 comprises 15 residues. The gene calls are TRBV5-1 and TRBJ1-2, with D possibly being TRBD1 (6 bases). The sequence derives from a female donor in good health, enrolled as a control in a pregnancy study. The sample was CD8+ T cells from peripheral blood mononuclear cells, taken in the second trimester of pregnancy. In nucleotides, the CDR3 is TGCGCCAGCAGCGGGGGCAGGGTGATCGACTATGGCTACACCTTC. It translates to CASSGGRVIDYGYTF.